The sequence of this TCR beta chain was determined in a study of CD8 T cells in Susac syndrome. Study conclusions and caveats: That the number of individuals in its TCR sequencing and HLA analysis was relatively small was acknowledged by the study.

RNA in amounts of roughly 0.5 to 1 ug was reverse transcribed with random hexamers. The amplification used immunoSEQ multiplex PCR on TCR beta CDR3; it spanned 54 Vbeta and 13 Jbeta. TCRdb called the immunoSEQ multiplex PCR reads again in MiXCR, with one record for every CDR3 protein. Found here are about 47,000 distinct CDR3 sequences, about 92% of them singletons; the top ten hold around 0.4%. TCR beta sequencing was performed on blood CD8+ and CD4+ T cells. Negative isolation was applied to CD8+ and CD4+ T cells, and FACS enrichment was applied to TEMRA cells. Regarding this clonotype: Its matching antigen is unknown.

This CDR3 spans 13 amino acids. Looked up from germline, CDR1 is MNHNS and CDR2 is SASEGT. The V and J ends lost 4 bases and 1 base respectively, with 8 bases between them. Sequenced input: CD8+ T cells from PBMCs. The sequence was obtained from a human donor in good health. V is TRBV6-1 and J is TRBJ2-7; D is perhaps TRBD1 or TRBD2 (5 bases each). CDR3 residues: CASSGGVSYEQYF. In DNA form, the CDR3 reads TGTGCCAGCAGTGGAGGGGTTTCCTACGAGCAGTACTTC.